A selection of T cell receptor beta chains follows, all from one sample in a study of T cells in Graves' hyperthyroidism and ophthalmopathy. TCRdb reprocessed the multiplex PCR reads via MiXCR and lists one record per CDR3 protein. The sample contains about 610,000 distinct CDR3 sequences, roughly 14% of which appear only once. Material: blood. These receptors were obtained from a woman aged 40 to 49 with Graves' ophthalmopathy. CDR3s leave out the opening cysteine and the closing phenylalanine or tryptophan. Not every row has a clone size; where given, it reads once, few, many or a size class.

j_gene | abundance | len | v_gene | CDR3aa
TRBJ2-5 | NA | 11 | TRBV30 | AWSRQSQETQY
TRBJ2-7 | few | 11 | TRBV28 | ASRDPSSYEQY
TRBJ1-1 | many | 12 | TRBV9 | ASSVDWINTEAF
TRBJ1-2 | many | 13 | TRBV7-3 | ASSLADGANYGYT
TRBJ1-1 | many | 11 | TRBV4-2 | ASSHSAKEGAF
TRBJ2-7 | many | 11 | TRBV20-1 | SAMGLAGDEQY
TRBJ1-1 | NA | 12 | TRBV6-1 | ASSAQGGNTEAF
TRBJ2-6 | once | 13 | TRBV28 | ASSFESSGANVLT
TRBJ2-3 | NA | 14 | TRBV20-1 | SANGTQATSTDTQY
TRBJ1-5 | many | 12 | TRBV29-1 | SVGGQGSNQPQH
TRBJ1-1 | many | 11 | TRBV29-1 | SVERDRNTEAF
TRBJ2-7 | many | 12 | TRBV15 | ATSRDKTGYEQY
TRBJ2-7 | many | 12 | TRBV6-2/TRBV6-3 | ASSFGTGVYEQY
TRBJ1-1 | many | 13 | TRBV6-5 | ASSYRDRARTEAF
TRBJ2-5 | many | 12 | TRBV15 | ATSTSGGKETQY
TRBJ2-7 | many | 11 | TRBV12-3/TRBV12-4 | ASSFQVNYEQY
TRBJ2-1 | NA | 12 | TRBV7-2 | ASSLELADNEQF
TRBJ2-2 | many | 14 | TRBV12-3/TRBV12-4 | ASSPGRRMNTGELF
TRBJ2-7 | few | 12 | TRBV3-1 | ASSQAGMAEEQY
TRBJ2-7 | many | 14 | TRBV6-2/TRBV6-3 | ASTSGWTSGTYEQY
TRBJ1-1 | NA | 14 | TRBV11-2 | ASSSLGVRWNTEAF
TRBJ2-2 | NA | 14 | TRBV3-1 | ASSRRAGVDTGELF
TRBJ2-5 | many | 12 | TRBV18 | ASSLPWKRETQY
TRBJ1-5 | many | 13 | TRBV12-3/TRBV12-4 | ASSLRTGGLQPQH
TRBJ2-5 | many | 13 | TRBV7-2 | ASSLVAAYQETQY
TRBJ1-1 | NA | 10 | TRBV28 | ASSPPFTEAF
TRBJ2-5 | many | 14 | TRBV7-2 | ASSATGTGLQETQY
TRBJ2-4 | many | 10 | TRBV11-3 | ASRQDGNIQY
TRBJ2-5 | NA | 17 | TRBV6-2/TRBV6-3 | ASSTRPSGLAGGGETQY
TRBJ2-7 | NA | 14 | TRBV11-2 | ASSLVGQALIYEQY
TRBJ2-7 | many | 11 | TRBV27 | ASRPLGLGEQY
TRBJ2-7 | many | 9 | TRBV28 | ASSLGAEQY
TRBJ2-2 | many | 10 | TRBV12-3/TRBV12-4 | ASTYFTGELF
TRBJ2-4 | many | 11 | TRBV20-1 | SARAAGGDIQY
TRBJ1-1 | many | 13 | TRBV6-2/TRBV6-3 | ASSYLGTVNTEAF
TRBJ1-3 | few | 15 | TRBV30 | AWSVPLGAPSGNTIY
TRBJ2-2 | NA | 13 | TRBV13 | ASRHRDSYTGELF
TRBJ2-7 | NA | 10 | TRBV29-1 | SVSDTLYEQY
TRBJ2-2 | few | 14 | TRBV29-1 | SVEGRTGGNTGELF
TRBJ2-5 | many | 12 | TRBV5-1 | ASTPQGHQETQY
TRBJ2-5 | many | 11 | TRBV12-3/TRBV12-4 | ASSSDTQETQY
TRBJ1-1 | many | 11 | TRBV19 | ATAGGPNTEAF
TRBJ2-7 | many | 11 | TRBV5-1 | ASSLEARYEQY
TRBJ2-7 | NA | 14 | TRBV27 | ASSRGAGTGIYEQY
TRBJ1-1 | many | 11 | TRBV19 | ASRKTGGTEAF
TRBJ2-5 | NA | 14 | TRBV29-1 | SVDPGLAGFGETQY
TRBJ2-7 | many | 12 | TRBV27 | ASSFGTQSYEQY
TRBJ1-5 | many | 11 | TRBV7-2 | ASSLGRAQPQH
TRBJ2-7 | NA | 11 | TRBV19 | ASSASGHYEQY
TRBJ1-5 | NA | 12 | TRBV10-3 | AISRTGDNQPQH
TRBJ2-2 | many | 13 | TRBV12-3/TRBV12-4 | ASSFFPQNTGELF
TRBJ2-7 | many | 11 | TRBV29-1 | SINDGEGREQY
TRBJ2-7 | few | 14 | TRBV11-2 | ASSPLAGGLTYEQY
TRBJ2-7 | few | 12 | TRBV5-6 | ASSRQAGAYEQY
TRBJ2-6 | many | 13 | TRBV9 | ASSVGGSGANVLT
TRBJ1-1 | many | 12 | TRBV28 | ASSLPGQHTEAF
TRBJ1-1 | many | 12 | TRBV20-1 | SARSGTVNTEAF
TRBJ2-7 | NA | 13 | TRBV5-6 | ASSYNRGLSYEQY
TRBJ2-5 | NA | 13 | TRBV18 | ASSSRDTNQETQY
TRBJ2-5 | many | 16 | TRBV4-1 | ASSQDMFGPPLGETQY